The rows below give T cell receptor beta chains drawn from one sample of a study of shared clonotypes between healthy human individuals. The repertoire was sequenced with immunoSEQ multiplex PCR; TCRdb's copy has only in-frame clones and lacks some. The data hold approximately 810,000 clones, with over 90% observed a single time. Sequencing was performed on naive CD8+ T cells sorted from blood. The receptors stem from a young man in good health. The CDR3 runs from the conserved cysteine through the conserved F or W. Fields, in order: D gene, J gene, CDR3 length, V gene, clone size, CDR3 DNA, CDR3 protein. A D gene is named only where the DNA matches it firmly. Size values are once, few and many counts, or a class for expanded clones, and some rows have none.

>TRBD1|TRBJ2-5|16|TRBV19|NA
TGTGCCAGTAGTATTGGGATCAGACAGGGCCAAGAGACCCAGTACTTC
CASSIGIRQGQETQYF
>TRBD2|TRBJ2-3|14|TRBV4-3|NA
TGCGCCAGCAGCATAGCGGGAGCGACAGATACGCAGTATTTT
CASSIAGATDTQYF
>NA|TRBJ1-2|15|TRBV11-2|NA
TGTGCCAGCAGCTTACTATCAGCACCAGTGGATGGCTACACCTTC
CASSLLSAPVDGYTF
>TRBD1|TRBJ2-1|14|TRBV6-6|NA
TGTGCCAGCAGCCCGGACAGGACCCACAATGAGCAGTTCTTC
CASSPDRTHNEQFF
>NA|TRBJ2-7|15|TRBV7-9|NA
TGTGCCAGCAGCTCCCCCTTAGGGAGGCAGGACGAGCAGTACTTC
CASSSPLGRQDEQYF
>TRBD1|TRBJ1-2|17|TRBV19|NA
TGTGCCAGTAGTATAGATGCGACAGGGGGCCACTATTATGGCTACACCTTC
CASSIDATGGHYYGYTF
>NA|TRBJ2-5|13|TRBV29-1|NA
TGCAGCGTTGAACAGGGATTCCAAGAGACCCAGTACTTC
CSVEQGFQETQYF
>NA|TRBJ1-1|14|TRBV6-1|NA
TGTGCCAGCAGCGGGGCAGGGTGGAACACTGAAGCTTTCTTT
CASSGAGWNTEAFF
>TRBD1|TRBJ2-7|17|TRBV10-3|NA
TGTGCCATCAGTGAGTCGATTCGGACAGGGGGGGACTACGAGCAGTACTTC
CAISESIRTGGDYEQYF
>NA|TRBJ1-1|15|TRBV25-1|NA
TGTGCCAGCACCCCGGGGGCAGGGTTTGGCACTGAAGCTTTCTTT
CASTPGAGFGTEAFF
>TRBD1|TRBJ2-1|12|TRBV30|NA
TGTGCCTGGAGTTTACAGGGGGCCGAGCAGTTCTTC
CAWSLQGAEQFF
>TRBD1|TRBJ2-7|15|TRBV4-1|NA
TGCGCCAGCAGCCTAGCGACAGGGGGAGGTCACGAGCAGTACTTC
CASSLATGGGHEQYF
>NA|TRBJ1-1|13|TRBV7-2|NA
TGTGCCAGCAGCTTATCCAGGATAGGAGAAGCTTTCTTT
CASSLSRIGEAFF
>TRBD1|TRBJ1-2|13|TRBV29-1|once
TGCAGCGTTGATACACAGGGGGCGCTTGGCTACACCTTC
CSVDTQGALGYTF
>NA|TRBJ2-2|12|TRBV2|NA
TGTGCCAACGCAGGGATGGCCGGGGAGCTGTTTTTT
CANAGMAGELFF
>NA|TRBJ2-1|15|TRBV19|once
TGTGCCAGTAGTGGTCGGGGTTGGGCCTACAATGAGCAGTTCTTC
CASSGRGWAYNEQFF
>TRBD1|TRBJ2-5|15|TRBV29-1|NA
TGCAGCGCTTTCGATTACACGGCAGGGGGAGAGACCCAGTACTTC
CSAFDYTAGGETQYF
>NA|TRBJ1-2|13|TRBV11-2|NA
TGTGCCAGCAGCTCAACAGGGTTCTATGGCTACACCTTC
CASSSTGFYGYTF
>NA|TRBJ2-1|12|TRBV5-6|NA
TGTGCCAGCAGCCCTGGCCGGAATGAGCAGTTCTTC
CASSPGRNEQFF
>NA|TRBJ2-3|14|TRBV30|NA
TGTGCCTGGAGTGCCCTGGGGGCCGCCGATACGCAGTATTTT
CAWSALGAADTQYF
>TRBD1|TRBJ1-1|16|TRBV27|NA
TGTGCCAGCAGTCTTACTCAGACAGGGAGCAGAACTGAAGCTTTCTTT
CASSLTQTGSRTEAFF
>NA|TRBJ1-2|11|TRBV29-1|NA
TGCAGCGTTCCCTGGCGCGGCGGCTACACCTTC
CSVPWRGGYTF
>TRBD1|TRBJ2-7|16|TRBV28|few
TGTGCCAGCAGTCTCAAATACAGGGGACCAGAGAGGGAGCAGTACTTC
CASSLKYRGPEREQYF
>TRBD1|TRBJ2-7|13|TRBV11-2|NA
TGTGCCAGCAGCTGGGACAGGGGATCCGAGCAGTACTTC
CASSWDRGSEQYF
>TRBD2|TRBJ2-1|14|TRBV7-9|NA
TGTGCCAGCAGCTATCTAGCGGGAAACAATGAGCAGTTCTTC
CASSYLAGNNEQFF
>NA|TRBJ2-7|13|TRBV5-5|NA
TGTGCCAGCAGCTTGGCGGAGATGGGGGAGCAGTACTTC
CASSLAEMGEQYF
>TRBD1|TRBJ2-7|15|TRBV4-1|NA
TGCGCCAGCAGCCAACTTCCGGGACAGGTCTACGAGCAGTACTTC
CASSQLPGQVYEQYF
>NA|TRBJ2-2|14|TRBV6-1|once
TGTGCCAGCAGTGAAAAGTCTGTGCTCGGGGAGCTGTTTTTT
CASSEKSVLGELFF
>NA|TRBJ1-3|15|TRBV28|NA
TGTGCCAGCCGACGACCGGGGTTAGATGGAAACACCATATATTTT
CASRRPGLDGNTIYF
>NA|TRBJ2-5|16|TRBV7-9|NA
TGTGCCAGCAGCTTAGGTGCGACAAATCCCAAAGAGACCCAGTACTTC
CASSLGATNPKETQYF
>NA|TRBJ2-2|13|TRBV2|NA
TGTGCCAGTGGACTTCTTAACACCGGGGAGCTGTTTTTT
CASGLLNTGELFF
>NA|TRBJ2-1|15|TRBV19|NA
TGTGCCAGTAATGTGGACAGAAATACCTACAATGAGCAGTTCTTC
CASNVDRNTYNEQFF
>TRBD2|TRBJ2-5|17|TRBV9|NA
TGTGCCAGCAGCCCTAAGGGTGTAGCGGGAGGGAGAGAGACCCAGTACTTC
CASSPKGVAGGRETQYF
>NA|TRBJ2-3|15|TRBV7-8|NA
TGTGCCAGCAGCTTAGAGGGCGATTCCACAGATACGCAGTATTTT
CASSLEGDSTDTQYF
>TRBD2|TRBJ2-1|15|TRBV27|NA
TGTGCCAGCAGTTTCGGCGGGAGCTCCTACAATGAGCAGTTCTTC
CASSFGGSSYNEQFF
>NA|TRBJ2-7|16|TRBV18|NA
TGTGCCAGCTCACCAGAAGTTTGGGACAAACTTTACGAGCAGTACTTC
CASSPEVWDKLYEQYF
>NA|TRBJ2-5|13|TRBV13|once
TGTGCCACCCAGCTATTTAAACAAGAGACCCAGTACTTC
CATQLFKQETQYF
>TRBD2|TRBJ2-5|17|TRBV7-8|NA
TGTGCCAGCAGCCTAAATGGAGGGCTAGCGGGAAGGGAGACCCAGTACTTC
CASSLNGGLAGRETQYF
>TRBD2|TRBJ2-1|17|TRBV14|NA
TGTGCCAGCAGCCAAGATAGGACGGCCTGGGGGGGCAATGAGCAGTTCTTC
CASSQDRTAWGGNEQFF
>TRBD2|TRBJ2-7|15|TRBV27|NA
TGTGCCAGCAGTCCTCGGACTAGCGGGAGCTACGAGCAGTACTTC
CASSPRTSGSYEQYF
>NA|TRBJ2-7|18|TRBV7-2|NA
TGTGCCAGCAGCTTAAGTGGAATTACCCCACTTATTGCCTACGAGCAGTACTTC
CASSLSGITPLIAYEQYF
>TRBD1|TRBJ2-2|18|TRBV2|once
TGTGCCAGCAGTTTCGACCGGGGACAGGGGGCGCAAACCGGGGAGCTGTTTTTT
CASSFDRGQGAQTGELFF
>TRBD1|TRBJ2-2|13|TRBV6-1|once
TGTGCCGGACAGGGGGCGAACACCGGGGAGCTGTTTTTT
CAGQGANTGELFF
>TRBD1|TRBJ1-2|12|TRBV2|NA
TGTGCCAGCATAGACAGGGTGGTCGGCTACACCTTC
CASIDRVVGYTF
>TRBD1|TRBJ1-1|14|TRBV7-8|NA
TGTGCCAGCAGCCTAGGGCAGGGGGTCACTGAAGCTTTCTTT
CASSLGQGVTEAFF
>NA|TRBJ1-1|12|TRBV7-9|NA
TGTGCCAGCAGGAACGGGAACACTGAAGCTTTCTTT
CASRNGNTEAFF
>TRBD1|TRBJ2-3|17|TRBV7-9|NA
TGTGCCAGCAGCTTGGTTGGGACAGGGTCCTTCACAGATACGCAGTATTTT
CASSLVGTGSFTDTQYF
>NA|TRBJ2-7|16|TRBV18|once
TGTGCCAGCTCACCACTAGTAGAAACGGGCTTCTACGAGCAGTACTTC
CASSPLVETGFYEQYF
>NA|TRBJ2-3|15|TRBV9|NA
TGTGCCAGCAGCGTAGCAGAGCGATACACAGATACGCAGTATTTT
CASSVAERYTDTQYF
>TRBD1|TRBJ1-5|16|TRBV9|NA
TGTGCCAGCAGCCCTGGACAGGGACCGGGCAATCAGCCCCAGCATTTT
CASSPGQGPGNQPQHF
>NA|TRBJ2-5|14|TRBV5-6|NA
TGTGCCAGCAGCTTGGTGGGCAGGCAAGAGACCCAGTACTTC
CASSLVGRQETQYF
>NA|TRBJ2-7|16|TRBV6-6|NA
TGTGCCAGCAGTTCCCAACAGGTGAGGGCATTCTACGAGCAGTACTTC
CASSSQQVRAFYEQYF
>NA|TRBJ1-4|14|TRBV27|NA
TGTGCCAGCAGTTGGGGGCTCGGGGAAAAAAAACTGTTTTTT
CASSWGLGEKKLFF
>NA|TRBJ2-3|11|TRBV2|once
TGTGCCAGCCTCTGGTGGGATACGCAGTATTTT
CASLWWDTQYF
>TRBD2|TRBJ2-7|15|TRBV7-9|NA
TGTGCCAGCAGCTTGGAGCGGGAGAGACCCTACGAGCAGTACTTC
CASSLERERPYEQYF
>NA|TRBJ2-7|14|TRBV9|NA
TGTGCCAGCAGCGTAGGAGGGGTTTCCTACGAGCAGTACTTC
CASSVGGVSYEQYF
>NA|TRBJ2-7|11|TRBV20-1|NA
TGCAGTGCTAGCTGGGGAGACGAGCAGTACTTC
CSASWGDEQYF
>NA|TRBJ1-4|16|TRBV18|NA
TGTGCCAGCTCACCCGGGAGGACAGAGGGGAATGAAAAACTGTTTTTT
CASSPGRTEGNEKLFF
>TRBD1|TRBJ1-4|15|TRBV7-9|NA
TGTGCCAGCAGCTTACCAGACAGGGGACAAGAAAAACTGTTTTTT
CASSLPDRGQEKLFF
>TRBD1|TRBJ2-7|16|TRBV5-5|NA
TGTGCCAGCAGCTCGCCTGGGGACAGGAGCGTCTACGAGCAGTACTTC
CASSSPGDRSVYEQYF